This T cell receptor beta chain was found in a study of regulatory T cells in long-lasting Graves disease. Overall study context: A definition of persistent Graves' disease required over 5 years of antithyroid drugs plus positive TSH receptor antibodies. Study-wide findings and caveats: Persistent disease favored TRBV28, TRBJ1-2 and TRBJ2-5.

The time point was: persistent/refractory GD, antithyroid drugs over 5 years with positive TRAb. There was RNA extracted from PBMCs, and the TCR library was made from it. All patients originated from an endocrinology department located in Xi'an, China. Worth noting for this clonotype: Its antigen is unidentified.

Germline V gene sequence: CDR1 SEHNR, CDR2 FQNEAQ (reference sequence). With V trimmed by 2 bases and J by 6 bases, 5 bases remained unmatched. CDR3 length: 16 amino acids. TCR beta libraries were built with iRepertoire HTBI primers and Arm-PCR of CDR3 regions. TCRdb used MiXCR to reprocess the multiplex PCR reads, holding one entry per CDR3 protein. Among 300,000 to 500,000 distinct CDR3 sequences, roughly 20% were seen once, and the ten largest hold less than 25%. The sequences come from peripheral blood mononuclear cells (PBMCs), collected when the disease was refractory, from a patient treated with antithyroid drugs. The chain links TRBV7-9 to TRBJ2-4, with 12 bases aligning to TRBD2. The TCR originated in a female donor with Graves disease. The CDR3 DNA reads TGTGCCAGCAGCTTACGGACTAGCGGGATGGTAAACATTCAGTACTTC. Translation gives CASSLRTSGMVNIQYF. Based on the CDR3 plus reference TRBV7-9 and TRBJ2-4, the full variable domain is DTGVSQNPRHKITKRGQNVTFRCDPISEHNRLYWYRQTLGQGPEFLTYFQNEAQLEKSRLLSDRFSAERPKGSFSTLEIQRTEQGDSAMYLCASSLRTSGMVNIQYFGAGTRLSVL.